This T cell receptor beta chain appears in the sequencing data of a study of molecular identifiers for immune sequencing clone quantification. TCRdb called the PCR reads again in MiXCR, with one record for every CDR3 protein. The repertoire holds nearly 650,000 distinct CDR3 sequences, with about 25% as singletons. Concerning this clonotype: The junction departs from the called germline gene at one end, perhaps through a read error.

The TCR originated in a human donor in good health. Some libraries in this study had Jurkat cell RNA spiked in. Sequenced material: naive CD8+ T cells from blood, with Jurkat cell RNA spiked in. Sample subset: FACS-sorted CD8+CD4-CCR7+CD45RA+ naive T cells.

The CDR3 DNA follows: TGTGTCAGCAGCTCATTGACGGGGGAGCAGTACTTC. Protein product: CVSSSLTGEQYF. The chain recombines TRBV7-9 with TRBJ2-7; tentative D call: TRBD2 (5 bases). The CDR3 covers 12 residues. Germline CDR1 reads SEHNR; CDR2 reads FQNEAQ (reference sequence).